The rows below give T cell receptor beta chains drawn from one sample of a study of blood T cell repertoires in COVID-19. The table came from immunoSEQ multiplex PCR; TCRdb's copy has only in-frame clones and leaves some out. The sample comprises just under 20,000 clones, approximately 85% of which are singletons, and approximately 31% rests with the top ten. The sequenced material came from peripheral blood. Receptors originate from a human donor with active COVID-19. The donor label of this sample is uncertain. CDR3s include the opening cysteine and the closing phenylalanine or tryptophan. A D gene is named only where the DNA matches it firmly. Not every row has a clone size; where given, it reads once, few, many or a size class.

d_call: -; j_call: TRBJ2-7; cdr3_length: 13; clone_size: -; v_call: TRBV7-9; cdr3_nt: TGTGCCAGCAGGGCGGGGGCCGCCTACGAGCAGTACTTC; cdr3_aa: CASRAGAAYEQYF
d_call: -; j_call: TRBJ2-7; cdr3_length: 14; clone_size: -; v_call: TRBV13; cdr3_nt: TGTGCCAGCAGCTTATCCCTAAATCCCTACGAGCAGTACTTC; cdr3_aa: CASSLSLNPYEQYF
d_call: TRBD1; j_call: TRBJ1-2; cdr3_length: 13; clone_size: -; v_call: TRBV9; cdr3_nt: TGTGCCAGCAGCGGGGACAGGGTCTATGGCTACACCTTC; cdr3_aa: CASSGDRVYGYTF
d_call: -; j_call: TRBJ1-1; cdr3_length: 12; clone_size: -; v_call: TRBV4-1; cdr3_nt: TGCGCCAGCAGCCAGCTAAGCACTGAAGCTTTCTTT; cdr3_aa: CASSQLSTEAFF
d_call: -; j_call: TRBJ1-2; cdr3_length: 13; clone_size: -; v_call: TRBV7-9; cdr3_nt: TGTGCCAGCAGCGTATCGGGGGGTGGCGGCTACACCTTC; cdr3_aa: CASSVSGGGGYTF
d_call: -; j_call: TRBJ2-5; cdr3_length: 13; clone_size: -; v_call: TRBV12-5; cdr3_nt: TGTGCTAGTGGAACAGGGGGGGGAGAGACCCAGTACTTC; cdr3_aa: CASGTGGGETQYF
d_call: TRBD2; j_call: TRBJ2-5; cdr3_length: 16; clone_size: -; v_call: TRBV11-3; cdr3_nt: TGTGCCAGCAGCTCCAGGGGACTAGCGGACCGAGAGACCCAGTACTTC; cdr3_aa: CASSSRGLADRETQYF
d_call: -; j_call: TRBJ1-5; cdr3_length: 17; clone_size: few; v_call: TRBV19; cdr3_nt: TGTGCCAGTAGCCTTTACTCGCCGACCCGAGGGTATCAGCCCCAGCATTTT; cdr3_aa: CASSLYSPTRGYQPQHF
d_call: -; j_call: TRBJ2-1; cdr3_length: 15; clone_size: -; v_call: TRBV14; cdr3_nt: TGTGCCAGCAGCCAAGATGGTAGTTGGGGAGATGAGCAGTTCTTC; cdr3_aa: CASSQDGSWGDEQFF
d_call: -; j_call: TRBJ2-7; cdr3_length: 16; clone_size: -; v_call: TRBV14; cdr3_nt: TGTGCCAGCAGCCAAGGAGGTATTAGGAGGAACTACGAGCAGTACTTC; cdr3_aa: CASSQGGIRRNYEQYF
d_call: -; j_call: TRBJ1-5; cdr3_length: 15; clone_size: -; v_call: TRBV7-3; cdr3_nt: TGTGCCAGCAGCTTAATCGGGGGAAACAATCAGCCCCAGCATTTT; cdr3_aa: CASSLIGGNNQPQHF
d_call: TRBD1; j_call: TRBJ1-2; cdr3_length: 14; clone_size: -; v_call: TRBV6-5; cdr3_nt: TGTGCCAGCAGAATGACAGGGGGAAAGTATGGCTACACCTTC; cdr3_aa: CASRMTGGKYGYTF
d_call: TRBD2; j_call: TRBJ2-3; cdr3_length: 15; clone_size: -; v_call: TRBV28; cdr3_nt: TGTGCCAGCAGTAGGGCTAGCGGCAGCACAGATACGCAGTATTTT; cdr3_aa: CASSRASGSTDTQYF
d_call: -; j_call: TRBJ2-4; cdr3_length: 17; clone_size: -; v_call: TRBV12-5; cdr3_nt: TGTGCTAGTGGGATTGACCGGGACAACATAGCCAAAAACATTCAGTACTTC; cdr3_aa: CASGIDRDNIAKNIQYF
d_call: TRBD1; j_call: TRBJ2-1; cdr3_length: 14; clone_size: -; v_call: TRBV3-1/TRBV3-2; cdr3_nt: TGTGCCAGCAGCCTACGACAGGGCTACAATGAGCAGTTCTTC; cdr3_aa: CASSLRQGYNEQFF
d_call: -; j_call: TRBJ1-5; cdr3_length: 16; clone_size: -; v_call: TRBV20-1; cdr3_nt: TGCAGTGCTAGTCCCTCCGGGACAAGTAGCAATCAGCCCCAGCATTTT; cdr3_aa: CSASPSGTSSNQPQHF
d_call: -; j_call: TRBJ2-7; cdr3_length: 13; clone_size: -; v_call: TRBV7-9; cdr3_nt: TGTGCCAGCAGCCCAACAGGGTTTATGGAGCAGTACTTC; cdr3_aa: CASSPTGFMEQYF
d_call: -; j_call: TRBJ2-2; cdr3_length: 13; clone_size: -; v_call: TRBV18; cdr3_nt: TGTGCCAGCTCACCGGGACATTACCGGGGAGCTGTTTTT; cdr3_aa: CASSPGHYRGAVF
d_call: TRBD1; j_call: TRBJ2-5; cdr3_length: 15; clone_size: -; v_call: TRBV9; cdr3_nt: TGTGCCAGCAGCGTAGGGAAGGGACAGCAAGAGACCCAGTACTTC; cdr3_aa: CASSVGKGQQETQYF
d_call: TRBD2; j_call: TRBJ2-1; cdr3_length: 16; clone_size: -; v_call: TRBV9; cdr3_nt: TGTGCCAGCAGCGTAGGTTCGGGCGGGGGAGCGGATGAGCAGTTCTTC; cdr3_aa: CASSVGSGGGADEQFF
d_call: TRBD1; j_call: TRBJ1-5; cdr3_length: 15; clone_size: -; v_call: TRBV3-1/TRBV3-2; cdr3_nt: TGTGCCAGCAGCCAAGATACAGGGGTAAATCAGCCCCAGCATTTT; cdr3_aa: CASSQDTGVNQPQHF
d_call: TRBD1; j_call: TRBJ2-4; cdr3_length: 12; clone_size: -; v_call: TRBV12-3/TRBV12-4; cdr3_nt: TGTGCCAGCAGGACAGGGGGCAACATTCAGTACTTC; cdr3_aa: CASRTGGNIQYF
d_call: -; j_call: TRBJ1-2; cdr3_length: 13; clone_size: -; v_call: TRBV7-9; cdr3_nt: TGTGCCAGCAGCCAGGGGTGGAACTATGGCTACACCTTC; cdr3_aa: CASSQGWNYGYTF
d_call: -; j_call: TRBJ1-2; cdr3_length: 15; clone_size: -; v_call: TRBV18; cdr3_nt: TGTGCCAGCTCACCTTCCCCATTGCAGGGGACTGGCTACACCTTC; cdr3_aa: CASSPSPLQGTGYTF
d_call: -; j_call: TRBJ2-5; cdr3_length: 16; clone_size: once; v_call: TRBV10-3; cdr3_nt: TGTGCCATCAGTGAGACTGCGGGGATGAACCAAGAGACCCAGTACTTC; cdr3_aa: CAISETAGMNQETQYF
d_call: -; j_call: TRBJ1-2; cdr3_length: 16; clone_size: -; v_call: TRBV3-1/TRBV3-2; cdr3_nt: TGTGCCAGCAGCCAAGTGAATGGGGCCTGGAACTATGGCTACACCTTC; cdr3_aa: CASSQVNGAWNYGYTF
d_call: TRBD2; j_call: TRBJ2-2; cdr3_length: 16; clone_size: -; v_call: TRBV9; cdr3_nt: TGTGCCAGCAGCGTAATAGCGGGGCCCTTGGCCGGGGAGCTGTTTTTT; cdr3_aa: CASSVIAGPLAGELFF
d_call: -; j_call: TRBJ1-1; cdr3_length: 13; clone_size: -; v_call: TRBV19; cdr3_nt: TGTGCCAGTATGGACTTTGTAGGAGCTGAAGCTTTCTTT; cdr3_aa: CASMDFVGAEAFF
d_call: -; j_call: TRBJ2-7; cdr3_length: 14; clone_size: -; v_call: TRBV27; cdr3_nt: TGTGCCAGCAGTTTTACCAGGGGACAATTGGAGCAGTACTTC; cdr3_aa: CASSFTRGQLEQYF
d_call: TRBD1; j_call: TRBJ2-5; cdr3_length: 15; clone_size: -; v_call: TRBV5-6; cdr3_nt: TGTGCCAGCAGCACCCTGACAGGGGGCAGAGAGACCCAGTACTTC; cdr3_aa: CASSTLTGGRETQYF
d_call: -; j_call: TRBJ2-1; cdr3_length: 14; clone_size: -; v_call: TRBV3-1/TRBV3-2; cdr3_nt: TGTGCCAGCAGCCAAGACCTAGTCGAATATGAGCAGTTCTTC; cdr3_aa: CASSQDLVEYEQFF
d_call: TRBD1; j_call: TRBJ1-5; cdr3_length: 15; clone_size: -; v_call: TRBV24-1; cdr3_nt: TGTGCCACCGAAAAACAGGGGAATCGGATCCAGCCCCAGCATTTT; cdr3_aa: CATEKQGNRIQPQHF
d_call: -; j_call: TRBJ1-4; cdr3_length: 13; clone_size: -; v_call: TRBV7-9; cdr3_nt: TGTGCCAGCAGCCCCCCTGGGGGGGAAAAACTGTTTTTT; cdr3_aa: CASSPPGGEKLFF
d_call: TRBD1; j_call: TRBJ2-2; cdr3_length: 20; clone_size: -; v_call: TRBV30; cdr3_nt: TGTGCCTGGAGTGGTTTTTGGGACAGGGGAGCGAAGGGAAACACCGGGGAGCTGTTTTTT; cdr3_aa: CAWSGFWDRGAKGNTGELFF
d_call: -; j_call: TRBJ2-3; cdr3_length: 17; clone_size: -; v_call: TRBV6-1; cdr3_nt: TGTGCCAGCAGTGAAGCCATGAGTATTACCCGCACAGATACGCAGTATTTT; cdr3_aa: CASSEAMSITRTDTQYF
d_call: -; j_call: TRBJ1-1; cdr3_length: 14; clone_size: -; v_call: TRBV18; cdr3_nt: TGTGCCAGCTCACCACAGGATGTCGTACAGACCTATATTTTT; cdr3_aa: CASSPQDVVQTYIF
d_call: -; j_call: TRBJ2-7; cdr3_length: 14; clone_size: -; v_call: TRBV6-5; cdr3_nt: TGTGCCAGCAAAGACACCTGGAACTCCTACGAGCAGTACTTC; cdr3_aa: CASKDTWNSYEQYF
d_call: -; j_call: TRBJ1-1; cdr3_length: 14; clone_size: -; v_call: TRBV29-1; cdr3_nt: TGCAGCGTTTGGACAGCCACGGCTGGAACTGAAGCTTTCTTT; cdr3_aa: CSVWTATAGTEAFF
d_call: -; j_call: TRBJ2-5; cdr3_length: 12; clone_size: once; v_call: TRBV3-1/TRBV3-2; cdr3_nt: TGTGCCAGCAGCCCCTCCCCAGAGACCCAGTACTTC; cdr3_aa: CASSPSPETQYF
d_call: TRBD2; j_call: TRBJ2-1; cdr3_length: 14; clone_size: -; v_call: TRBV10-3; cdr3_nt: TGTGCCTCGCAACTAGCGGGAGCTCTCAATGAGCAGTTCTTC; cdr3_aa: CASQLAGALNEQFF
d_call: -; j_call: TRBJ2-7; cdr3_length: 14; clone_size: -; v_call: TRBV6-5; cdr3_nt: TGTGTCGCGCTGCGGCGGGGGCCAACCTACGAGCAGTACTTC; cdr3_aa: CVALRRGPTYEQYF
d_call: TRBD2; j_call: TRBJ2-7; cdr3_length: 15; clone_size: -; v_call: TRBV10-3; cdr3_nt: TGTGCCATCAGCCGACTAGCGGAGGCGAACTACGAGCAGTACTTC; cdr3_aa: CAISRLAEANYEQYF